Shown below are 7 T cell receptor beta chains from a single sample sequenced in a study of blood T cell repertoires in COVID-19. The data were produced by immunoSEQ multiplex PCR, yet TCRdb's version contains in-frame clones alone and is incomplete. In the table there are 100,000 to 120,000 clones, about 85% of which are singletons. The sequencing input was peripheral blood. These receptors came from a man in his forties or fifties with acute or convalescent COVID-19.

The J gene is TRBJ1-2, the V gene TRBV10-3; 7 bases agree with TRBD1. Trimming cost V 0 bases and J 5 bases; bases outside gene matches: 9. The V gene's germline CDR1 is ENHRY and CDR2 SYGVKD. This CDR3 has 16 residues. This CDR3 reads CAISESAQGLSYGYTF. The CDR3 bases are TGTGCCATCAGTGAGTCCGCACAGGGGCTCTCTTATGGCTACACCTTC.

The J gene is TRBJ1-4, the V gene TRBV7-2; D is uncertain. V was pared by 5 bases and J by 8 bases, with 15 bases between. The length of the CDR3 is 14 residues. Germline lookup yields CDR1 SGHTA and CDR2 FQGNSA. This chain's CDR3 is CASSLPGAGEKLFF. In DNA, the CDR3 is TGTGCCAGCAGCCTACCGGGCGCGGGGGAAAAACTGTTTTTT.

V usage is TRBV7-2 and J usage is TRBJ2-7; 7 bases fit TRBD1. Germline values: CDR1 SGHTA, CDR2 FQGNSA. The CDR3 contains 15 residues. J gave up 3 bases and V 4 bases, and 9 bases lay outside the gene matches. The DNA of the CDR3 is TGTGCCAGCAGCTCAGGGACAGCGGATCTCTACGAGCAGTACTTC. Translation: CASSSGTADLYEQYF.

This clone was counted once. This sequence joins TRBV12-3 or TRBV12-4 and TRBJ2-7; the match to TRBD1 covers 7 bases. The V segment lost 5 bases and the J segment 7 bases; nucleotides outside the gene matches: 8. This CDR3 has 13 amino acids. The CDR3 sequence is CASSPTGAQEQYV. DNA of the CDR3: TGTGCCAGCAGTCCCACAGGGGCGCAAGAGCAGTACGTC.

This clone occurred once. J is TRBJ2-5 and V is TRBV21-1; TRBD1, the table's D call, was not compared with the DNA. TRBV21-1 is listed as a pseudogene. The CDR3 covers 15 residues. CDR3 DNA: TGTGCCAGCAGCACCCGACAGGGCGTCCAAGAGACCCAGTACTTC. Translation gives CASSTRQGVQETQYF.

There are many counts of this clone. The V call is TRBV18, the J call TRBJ1-1; D not resolved. Trimming removed 5 bases at V and 4 bases at J, with 14 bases between. The CDR3 totals 14 residues. Per germline, CDR1 KGHSH and CDR2 LQKENI. The CDR3 protein is CASSEHAGSTEAFF. In DNA, the CDR3 is TGTGCCAGCTCAGAACACGCCGGGAGCACTGAAGCTTTCTTT.

The chain recombines TRBV9 with TRBJ2-5; D remains unclear. Germline V CDR1 and CDR2: SGDLS, YYNGEE. The CDR3 totals 13 residues. Trimming cost V 0 bases and J 4 bases, with 7 bases left between them. The CDR3 here is CASSVGVSETQYF. For the CDR3, the DNA is TGTGCCAGCAGCGTAGGTGTATCAGAGACCCAGTACTTC.